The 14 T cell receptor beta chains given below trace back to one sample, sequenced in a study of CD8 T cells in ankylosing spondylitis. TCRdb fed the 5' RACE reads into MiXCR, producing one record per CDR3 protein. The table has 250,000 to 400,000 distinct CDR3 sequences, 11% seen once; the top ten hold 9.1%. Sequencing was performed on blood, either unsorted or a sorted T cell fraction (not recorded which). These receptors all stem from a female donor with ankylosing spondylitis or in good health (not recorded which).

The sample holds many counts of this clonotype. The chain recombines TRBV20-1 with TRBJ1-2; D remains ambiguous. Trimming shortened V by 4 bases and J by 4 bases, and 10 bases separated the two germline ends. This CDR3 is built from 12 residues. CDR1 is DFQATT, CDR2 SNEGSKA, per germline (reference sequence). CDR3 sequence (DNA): TGCAGTGCTACAGGCCAATCCTATGGCTACACCTTC. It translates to CSATGQSYGYTF.

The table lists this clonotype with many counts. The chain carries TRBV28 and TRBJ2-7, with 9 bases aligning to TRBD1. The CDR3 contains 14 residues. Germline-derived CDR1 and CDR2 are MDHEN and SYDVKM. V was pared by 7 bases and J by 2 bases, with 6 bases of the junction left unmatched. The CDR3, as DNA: TGTGCCAGCATTCGGACAGGGGTCCCCTACGAGCAGTACTTC. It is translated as CASIRTGVPYEQYF.

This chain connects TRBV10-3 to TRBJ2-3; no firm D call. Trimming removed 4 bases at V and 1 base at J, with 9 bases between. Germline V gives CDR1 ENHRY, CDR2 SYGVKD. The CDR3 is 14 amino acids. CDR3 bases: TGTGCCATCAGTGGTTTAACTGGCACAGATACGCAGTATTTT. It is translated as CAISGLTGTDTQYF.

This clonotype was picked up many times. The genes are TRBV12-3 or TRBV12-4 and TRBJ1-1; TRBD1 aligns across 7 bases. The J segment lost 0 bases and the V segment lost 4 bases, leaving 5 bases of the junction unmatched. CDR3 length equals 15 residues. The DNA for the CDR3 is TGTGCCAGCAGTTATTCGACAGGGATGAACACTGAAGCTTTCTTT. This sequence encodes CASSYSTGMNTEAFF.

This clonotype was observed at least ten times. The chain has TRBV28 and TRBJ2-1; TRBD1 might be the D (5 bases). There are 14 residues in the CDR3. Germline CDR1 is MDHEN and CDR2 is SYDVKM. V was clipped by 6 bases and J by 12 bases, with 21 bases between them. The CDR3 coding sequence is TGTGCCAGCAGACTAACTACAGGTAAACTGCGGCAGTTCTTC. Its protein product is CASRLTTGKLRQFF.

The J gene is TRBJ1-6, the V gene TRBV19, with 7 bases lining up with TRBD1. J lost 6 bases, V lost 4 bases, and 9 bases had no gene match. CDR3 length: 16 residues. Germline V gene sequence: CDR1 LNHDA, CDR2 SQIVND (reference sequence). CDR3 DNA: TGTGCCAGTAGTAACCTCCCGGGACAGCTTAATTCACCCCTCCACTTT. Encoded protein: CASSNLPGQLNSPLHF.

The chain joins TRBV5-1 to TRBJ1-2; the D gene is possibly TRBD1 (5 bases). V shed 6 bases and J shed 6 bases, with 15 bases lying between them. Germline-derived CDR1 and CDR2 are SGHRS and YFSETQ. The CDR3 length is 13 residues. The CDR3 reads CASTSGVGNGYTF. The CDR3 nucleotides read TGCGCCAGCACCTCGGGGGTAGGCAATGGCTACACCTTC. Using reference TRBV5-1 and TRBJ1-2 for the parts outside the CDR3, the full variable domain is KAGVTQTPRYLIKTRGQQVTLSCSPISGHRSVSWYQQTPGQGLQFLFEYFSETQRNKGNFPGRFSGRQFSNSRSEMNVSTLELGDSALYLCASTSGVGNGYTFGSGTRLTVV.

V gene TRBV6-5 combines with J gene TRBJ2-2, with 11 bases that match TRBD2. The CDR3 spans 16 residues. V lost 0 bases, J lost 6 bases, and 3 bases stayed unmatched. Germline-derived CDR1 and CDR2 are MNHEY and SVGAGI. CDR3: CASSYSTSGKAGELFF. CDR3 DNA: TGTGCCAGCAGTTACTCGACTAGCGGGAAGGCCGGGGAGCTGTTTTTT.

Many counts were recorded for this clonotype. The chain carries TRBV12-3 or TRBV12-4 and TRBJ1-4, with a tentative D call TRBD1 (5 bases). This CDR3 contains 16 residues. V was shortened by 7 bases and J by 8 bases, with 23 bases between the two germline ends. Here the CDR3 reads CASTAPWLEGKEKLFF. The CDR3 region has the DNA TGTGCCAGCACCGCCCCCTGGTTGGAGGGGAAGGAAAAACTGTTTTTT.

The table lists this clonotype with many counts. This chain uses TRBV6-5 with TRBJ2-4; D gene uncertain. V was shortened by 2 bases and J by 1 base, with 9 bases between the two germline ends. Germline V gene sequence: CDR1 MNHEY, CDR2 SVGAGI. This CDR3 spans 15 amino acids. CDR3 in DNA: TGTGCCAGCAGTTACGGGGAAATGGCCAAAAACATTCAGTACTTC. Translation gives CASSYGEMAKNIQYF.

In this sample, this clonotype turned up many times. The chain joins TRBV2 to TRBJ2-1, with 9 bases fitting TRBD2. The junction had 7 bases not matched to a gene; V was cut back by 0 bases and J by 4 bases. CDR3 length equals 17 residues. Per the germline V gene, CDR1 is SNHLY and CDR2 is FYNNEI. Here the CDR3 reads CASSEAFWLAGYNEQFF. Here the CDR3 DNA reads TGTGCCAGCAGTGAAGCCTTCTGGCTAGCGGGATACAATGAGCAGTTCTTC.

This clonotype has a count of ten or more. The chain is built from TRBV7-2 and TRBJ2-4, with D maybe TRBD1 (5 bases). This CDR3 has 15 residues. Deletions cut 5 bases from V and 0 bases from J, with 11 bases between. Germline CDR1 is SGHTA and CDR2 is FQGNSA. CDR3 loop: CASSTTRVAKNIQYF. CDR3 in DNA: TGTGCCAGCAGCACCACCAGGGTAGCCAAAAACATTCAGTACTTC.

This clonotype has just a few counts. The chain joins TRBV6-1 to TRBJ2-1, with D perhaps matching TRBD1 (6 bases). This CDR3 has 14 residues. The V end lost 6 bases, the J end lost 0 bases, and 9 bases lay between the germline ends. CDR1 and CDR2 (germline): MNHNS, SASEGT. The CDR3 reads CASSRDNSYNEQFF. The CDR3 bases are TGTGCCAGCAGCCGGGACAACTCCTACAATGAGCAGTTCTTC.

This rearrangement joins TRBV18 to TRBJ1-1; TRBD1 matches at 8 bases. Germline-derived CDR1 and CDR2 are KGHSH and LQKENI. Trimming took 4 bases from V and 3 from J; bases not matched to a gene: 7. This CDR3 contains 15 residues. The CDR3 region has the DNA TGTGCCAGCTCACAGGACAGGGCTATGGACACTGAAGCTTTCTTT. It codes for CASSQDRAMDTEAFF. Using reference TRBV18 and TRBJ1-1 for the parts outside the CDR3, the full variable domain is NAGVMQNPRHLVRRRGQEARLRCSPMKGHSHVYWYRQLPEEGLKFMVYLQKENIIDESGMPKERFSAEFPKEGPSILRIQQVVRGDSAAYFCASSQDRAMDTEAFFGQGTRLTVV.